Presented here are 25 T cell receptor beta chains from one specimen sequenced in a study of cytomegalovirus exposure and HLA in healthy donors. With 60 Vbeta and 13 Jbeta primers, the PCR was carried out. Assay: immunoSEQ multiplex PCR; the TCRdb copy retains only in-frame clones and omits some. This table holds 150,000 or so clones, around 74% found once. The sample consisted of PBMCs. The receptors stem from a young man in good health and CMV-seropositive.

The chain links TRBV5-1 to TRBJ1-2, with unresolved D. CDR3 length equals 14 residues. Trimming removed 4 bases from V and 3 bases from J, with 13 bases in between. From germline, CDR1 is SGHRS and CDR2 YFSETQ. CDR3 DNA: TGCGCCAGCAGCCCTCCTACCGCGTACTATGGCTACACCTTC. Amino acid sequence: CASSPPTAYYGYTF.

This chain joins TRBV7-2 and TRBJ1-4; D unresolved. Trimming shortened V by 6 bases and J by 7 bases, and 15 bases separated the two germline ends. This CDR3 spans 14 amino acids. Germline CDR1 reads SGHTA; CDR2 reads FQGNSA. CDR3 in DNA: TGTGCCAGCAGAGATAGGGATGGGAGTGAAAAACTGTTTTTT. This gives the protein CASRDRDGSEKLFF. The full variable domain, with the rest looked up from reference TRBV7-2 and TRBJ1-4, is GAGVSQSPSNKVTEKGKDVELRCDPISGHTALYWYRQSLGQGLEFLIYFQGNSAPDKSGLPSDRFSAERTGGSVSTLTIQRTQQEDSAVYLCASRDRDGSEKLFFGSGTQLSVL.

This clone was seen just once. This chain links TRBV7-2 with TRBJ2-7; no clear D. The germline V gene has CDR1 SGHTA and CDR2 FQGNSA. CDR3 length: 13 amino acids. V was clipped by 1 base and J by 3 bases, with 7 bases between them. The CDR3 protein is CASSLGNYYEQYF. CDR3 in DNA: TGTGCCAGCAGCTTAGGCAACTACTACGAGCAGTACTTC.

The chain uses TRBV7-3 and TRBJ2-3, with TRBD2 identical over 12 bases. This CDR3 has 16 residues. The trim removed 5 bases at V and 4 bases at J, leaving 7 bases unmatched. Looked up from germline, CDR1 is SGHTA and CDR2 is FQGTGA. The CDR3, as DNA: TGTGCCAGCAGCCCCGGGACTAGCGGGTACTCAGATACGCAGTATTTT. This encodes CASSPGTSGYSDTQYF. The full variable domain, its missing parts supplied by reference TRBV7-3 and TRBJ2-3, is GAGVSQTPSNKVTEKGKYVELRCDPISGHTALYWYRQSLGQGPEFLIYFQGTGAADDSGLPNDRFFAVRPEGSVSTLKIQRTERGDSAVYLCASSPGTSGYSDTQYFGPGTRLTVL.

The V gene is TRBV6-1, the J gene TRBJ1-5; 8 bases are shared with TRBD1. V lost 6 bases to trimming and J lost 4 bases; unmatched junction nucleotides: 8. This CDR3 spans 15 amino acids. From germline, CDR1 is MNHNS and CDR2 SASEGT. The DNA of the CDR3 is TGTGCCAGCAGGGGACAGGTGCTAAGGAATCAGCCCCAGCATTTT. This codes for CASRGQVLRNQPQHF.

This chain connects TRBV4-3 to TRBJ2-1; 7 nucleotides agree with TRBD1. From germline, CDR1 is LGHNA and CDR2 YSLEER. The V segment lost 0 bases and the J segment 3 bases; nucleotides outside the gene matches: 5. CDR3 length: 16 residues. The CDR3 region is CASSQDEQGYYNEQFF. CDR3 sequence (DNA): TGCGCCAGCAGCCAAGATGAACAGGGGTACTACAATGAGCAGTTCTTC.

This chain connects TRBV28 to TRBJ2-7; no reliable D call. Germline assignment: CDR1 MDHEN and CDR2 SYDVKM. Trimming removed 4 bases at V and 6 bases at J, with 10 bases between. The length of the CDR3 is 12 residues. The CDR3 DNA follows: TGTGCCAGCAGTTCGGTCCCCTCCGAGCAGTACTTC. Translation: CASSSVPSEQYF.

V gene TRBV4-2 combines with J gene TRBJ2-5, with 11 nucleotides matching TRBD2. Per the germline V gene, CDR1 is LGHNA and CDR2 is YNFKEQ. J lost 4 bases, V lost 0 bases, and 4 bases had no gene match. This CDR3 spans 16 amino acids. Written as DNA, the CDR3 is TGTGCCAGCAGCCAAGAGTCTAGCGGGGGGAGAGAGACCCAGTACTTC. Translated, it gives CASSQESSGGRETQYF.

This clone was found a few times. V gene TRBV4-1 combines with J gene TRBJ1-2, with 11 bases fitting TRBD1. The germline gives CDR1 MGHRA, CDR2 YSYEKL. The CDR3 runs to 16 residues. V lost 6 bases to trimming and J lost 2 bases; unmatched junction nucleotides: 8. The CDR3 region has the DNA TGCGCCAGCAGGTTTACCGGGACAGGGGGAAACTATGGCTACACCTTC. Its protein is CASRFTGTGGNYGYTF.

The chain links TRBV12-5 to TRBJ2-5, with TRBD1 identical over 7 bases. Trimming at V came to 5 bases and at J to 1 base, leaving 4 bases not matched to a gene. Germline V CDR1 and CDR2: LGHNT, FRNRAP. The CDR3 runs to 14 residues. CDR3 loop: CASGTGVAQETQYF. The CDR3 DNA reads as TGTGCTAGTGGTACAGGGGTGGCCCAAGAGACCCAGTACTTC.

A few counts support this clone. The rearrangement links TRBV6-6 to TRBJ2-7; D gene unclear. V lost 2 bases to trimming and J lost 5 bases, with 4 bases between them. The V gene's germline CDR1 is MNHNY and CDR2 SVGAGI (reference sequence). The CDR3 extends over 11 amino acids. CDR3 loop: CASSYPDEQYF. The CDR3, as DNA: TGTGCCAGCAGTTACCCGGACGAGCAGTACTTC.

V gene TRBV5-6 combines with J gene TRBJ2-7; D remains ambiguous. There are 11 residues in the CDR3. The germline gives CDR1 SGHDT, CDR2 YYEEEE. The V and J ends lost 7 bases and 4 bases respectively, with 9 bases between them. As DNA, the CDR3 is TGTGCCAGCTCAGGTCCTTACGAGCAGTACTTC. It codes for CASSGPYEQYF.

This clone was seen just once. This sequence joins TRBV7-9 and TRBJ2-3; a weak D match, TRBD1 (6 bases). The CDR3 has 15 residues. The germline V gene encodes CDR1 SEHNR and CDR2 FQNEAQ (reference sequence). The germline V and J ends were trimmed by 2 bases and 3 bases, with 12 bases remaining between them. For the CDR3, the DNA is TGTGCCAGCAGCTTAACAACACAGGGAACAGATACGCAGTATTTT. This sequence encodes CASSLTTQGTDTQYF.

The chain links TRBV5-1 to TRBJ2-5, with a tentative D call TRBD1 (6 bases). V was shortened by 1 base and J by 5 bases, with 30 bases between the two germline ends. The V gene's germline CDR1 is SGHRS and CDR2 YFSETQ. This CDR3 comprises 20 residues. The CDR3 DNA reads TGCGCCAGCAGCTTGTTCGTGGTGTTGGGCCCTCAGAGGGGGATGGAGACCCAGTACTTC. Translating gives CASSLFVVLGPQRGMETQYF.

The J gene is TRBJ1-3, the V gene TRBV7-2, with D hard to call. There are 14 residues in the CDR3. Per the germline V gene, CDR1 is SGHTA and CDR2 is FQGNSA. Trimming pared 0 bases from V and 11 bases from J, leaving 14 bases between. The CDR3 sequence: CASSLAGNKAAIYF. In DNA, the CDR3 is TGTGCCAGCAGCTTAGCCGGGAACAAGGCCGCCATATATTTT.

The chain carries TRBV7-9 and TRBJ1-4, with D possibly matching TRBD1 (5 bases). CDR3 size: 14 residues. Trimming took 4 bases from V and 2 from J, leaving 8 bases between them. Germline V gene sequence: CDR1 SEHNR, CDR2 FQNEAQ (reference sequence). CDR3 loop: CASSSRATNEKLFF. Written as DNA, the CDR3 is TGTGCCAGCAGCTCCAGGGCTACTAATGAAAAACTGTTTTTT.

This clone was seen only a few times. V gene TRBV19 combines with J gene TRBJ1-3; D unresolved. Germline CDR1 LNHDA, CDR2 SQIVND (reference sequence). The CDR3 contains 13 residues. Between the trimmed V and J ends, which lost 7 bases and 0 bases, there was a span of 7 bases. This chain's CDR3 is CASTFSSGNTIYF. CDR3 nucleotide sequence: TGTGCCAGTACTTTTAGCTCTGGAAACACCATATATTTT.

V usage is TRBV5-1 and J usage is TRBJ2-7; TRBD1 matches at 11 bases. The CDR3 loop spans 15 amino acids. CDR1 and CDR2 from the germline V gene are SGHRS and YFSETQ. V was pared by 0 bases and J by 3 bases, with 2 bases of the junction left unmatched. The CDR3 reads CASSLGGTGGYEQYF. The CDR3 DNA follows: TGCGCCAGCAGCTTGGGTGGGACAGGGGGCTACGAGCAGTACTTC.

The genes are TRBV19 and TRBJ2-3; D is undetermined. Germline loops: CDR1 LNHDA, CDR2 SQIVND (reference sequence). CDR3 length: 13 residues. Trimming left V 6 bases short and J 5 bases short, with 12 bases between. This chain's CDR3 is CASSPGMQDTQYF. The CDR3 DNA reads as TGTGCCAGTAGCCCGGGTATGCAAGATACGCAGTATTTT.

The chain links TRBV4-2 to TRBJ2-3; possibly TRBD2 for D (7 bases). Trimming pared 2 bases from V and 4 bases from J, leaving 19 bases between. The length of the CDR3 is 17 residues. The germline V gene encodes CDR1 LGHNA and CDR2 YNFKEQ. CDR3 amino acids: CASSQLQGGGGPDTQYF. CDR3 sequence (DNA): TGTGCCAGCAGCCAATTACAGGGAGGGGGTGGCCCAGATACGCAGTATTTT.

J is TRBJ2-7 and V is TRBV13, with 9 bases identical to TRBD1. V lost 1 base and J lost 1; bases outside the gene matches: 11. Looked up from germline, CDR1 is PRHDT and CDR2 is FYEKMQ (reference sequence). The CDR3 spans 18 residues. CDR3 DNA: TGTGCCAGCAGCTTAGAAGAGCGGGTAGGGACAGGGTCCTACGAGCAGTACTTC. As protein: CASSLEERVGTGSYEQYF.

V gene TRBV13 combines with J gene TRBJ2-1; maybe TRBD2 (6 bases). Trimming removed 8 bases from V and 1 base from J, with 12 bases in between. The CDR3 length is 14 residues. Germline CDR1 reads PRHDT; CDR2 reads FYEKMQ (reference sequence). The CDR3 DNA follows: TGTGCCAGCCTTCTGGGGGGATCCTACAATGAGCAGTTCTTC. This gives the protein CASLLGGSYNEQFF.

The V gene is TRBV27, the J gene TRBJ1-2, with TRBD1 as a possible D gene (5 bases). The CDR3 is made up of 14 amino acids. V gave up 2 bases and J gave up 8 bases, with 15 bases separating them. CDR1 is MNHEY and CDR2 is SMNVEV in the germline V gene (reference sequence). The CDR3 DNA is TGTGCCAGCAGTTTAGCAGGGTGGGTGCGCGGCTACACCTTC. This gives the protein CASSLAGWVRGYTF.

This chain links TRBV9 with TRBJ2-7; weak D call: TRBD2 (5 bases). CDR1 SGDLS and CDR2 YYNGEE come from the germline V gene. V dropped 3 bases and J dropped 2 bases, with 15 bases sitting between them. The CDR3 is made up of 15 amino acids. The CDR3 loop reads CASSELPGSPYEQYF. DNA of the CDR3: TGTGCCAGCAGCGAGCTCCCGGGATCCCCCTACGAGCAGTACTTC.

This chain uses TRBV30 with TRBJ1-2; D is possibly TRBD1 (6 bases). CDR3 length: 15 residues. V was shortened by 2 bases and J by 1 base, with 14 bases between the two germline ends. CDR1 and CDR2 (germline): GTSNPN, SVGIG (reference sequence). CDR3 nucleotides: TGTGCCTGGAGTCAAGCTCGGACAGTTAACTATGGCTACACCTTC. Its protein product is CAWSQARTVNYGYTF.